The source of this TCR beta chain is a study of cytomegalovirus exposure and HLA in healthy donors. A note on this clone: Its antigen is undetermined.

The germline V and J ends were trimmed by 0 bases and 4 bases, with 9 bases remaining between them. There are 14 residues in the CDR3. Per germline, CDR1 LNHNV and CDR2 YYDKDF (reference sequence). The study, taken as a whole, reports: Cytomegalovirus status, reportedly, was diagnosed with high specificity and sensitivity by the classifier. Among the CMV-associated chains, a few were confirmed in vitro as specific for CMV antigens. A missense DCLRE1C variant was associated with V- and J-gene trimming of TCR beta chains in a later analysis, and an independent cohort replicated the association.

Use of 60 Vbeta and 13 Jbeta primers characterized the PCR. TCRdb's table, derived via immunoSEQ multiplex PCR, lists solely in-frame clones and lacks some. The sample shows a few hundred thousand clones, about 90% of them seen only once. Sequenced: PBMCs. V and J are TRBV15 and TRBJ1-2; perhaps TRBD1 as D (6 bases). The TCR originated in a woman aged 18-35 years in good health and CMV-seronegative. CDR3 bases: TGTGCCACCAGCAGAGAGGACAGCCTCTATGGCTACACCTTC. Translating it yields CATSREDSLYGYTF.